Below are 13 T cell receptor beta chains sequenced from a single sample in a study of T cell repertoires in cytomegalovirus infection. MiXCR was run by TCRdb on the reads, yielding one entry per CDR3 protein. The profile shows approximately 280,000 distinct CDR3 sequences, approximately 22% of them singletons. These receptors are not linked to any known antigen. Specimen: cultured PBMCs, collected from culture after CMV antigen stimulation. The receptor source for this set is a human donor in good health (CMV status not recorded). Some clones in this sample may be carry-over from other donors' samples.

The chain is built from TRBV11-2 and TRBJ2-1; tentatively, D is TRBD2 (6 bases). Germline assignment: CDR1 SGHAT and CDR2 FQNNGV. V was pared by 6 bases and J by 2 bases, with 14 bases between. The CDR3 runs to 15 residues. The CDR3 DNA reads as TGTGCCAGCAGGGAGGAACTAGCCGCCTACAATGAGCAGTTCTTC. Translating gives CASREELAAYNEQFF. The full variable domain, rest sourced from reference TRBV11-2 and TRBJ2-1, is EAGVAQSPRYKIIEKRQSVAFWCNPISGHATLYWYQQILGQGPKLLIQFQNNGVVDDSQLPKDRFSAERLKGVDSTLKIQPAKLEDSAVYLCASREELAAYNEQFFGPGTRLTVL.

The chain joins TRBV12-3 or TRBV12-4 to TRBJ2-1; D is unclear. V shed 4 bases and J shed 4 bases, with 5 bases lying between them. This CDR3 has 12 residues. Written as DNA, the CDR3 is TGTGCCAGCAGTTGGGGTTACAATGAGCAGTTCTTC. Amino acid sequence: CASSWGYNEQFF.

This CDR3 is CASSTSQENYGYTF. The CDR3 DNA reads TGTGCCAGTAGTACTAGCCAGGAGAACTATGGCTACACCTTC. The chain employs TRBV19 and TRBJ1-2; no definite D call. This CDR3 region has 14 residues. V was trimmed by 4 bases and J by 2 bases, leaving 11 bases between them. Per the germline V gene, CDR1 is LNHDA and CDR2 is SQIVND (reference sequence).

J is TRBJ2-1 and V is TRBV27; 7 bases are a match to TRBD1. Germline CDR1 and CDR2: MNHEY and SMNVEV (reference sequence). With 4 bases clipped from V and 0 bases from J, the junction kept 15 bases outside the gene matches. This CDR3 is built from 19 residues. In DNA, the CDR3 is TGTGCCAGCAGTTACTCCCGGGACAGCTTCCTCTTCTCCTACAATGAGCAGTTCTTC. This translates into CASSYSRDSFLFSYNEQFF.

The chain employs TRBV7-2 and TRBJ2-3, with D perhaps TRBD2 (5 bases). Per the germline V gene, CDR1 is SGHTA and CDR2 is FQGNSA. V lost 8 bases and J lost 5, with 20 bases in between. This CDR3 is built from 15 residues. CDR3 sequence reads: CASLPAASRQDTQYF. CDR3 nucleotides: TGTGCCAGCCTCCCAGCGGCCAGCCGTCAAGATACGCAGTATTTT.

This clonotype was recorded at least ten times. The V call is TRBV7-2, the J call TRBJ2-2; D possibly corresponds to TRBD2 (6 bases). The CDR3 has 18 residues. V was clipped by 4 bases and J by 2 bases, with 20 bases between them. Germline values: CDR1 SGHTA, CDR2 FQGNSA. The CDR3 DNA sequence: TGTGCCAGCAGCTACCTAAGCCTTAGTAGCGGAAACACCGGGGAGCTGTTTTTT. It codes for CASSYLSLSSGNTGELFF. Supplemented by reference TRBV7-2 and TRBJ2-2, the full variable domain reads GAGVSQSPSNKVTEKGKDVELRCDPISGHTALYWYRQSLGQGLEFLIYFQGNSAPDKSGLPSDRFSAERTGGSVSTLTIQRTQQEDSAVYLCASSYLSLSSGNTGELFFGEGSRLTVL.

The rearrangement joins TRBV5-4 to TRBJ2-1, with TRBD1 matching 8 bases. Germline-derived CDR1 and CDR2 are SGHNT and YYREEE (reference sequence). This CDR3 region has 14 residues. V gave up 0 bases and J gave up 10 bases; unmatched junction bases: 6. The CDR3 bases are TGTGCCAGCAGCTTGGAGGCGCAGGGGGCGGAGCAGTTCTTC. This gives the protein CASSLEAQGAEQFF.

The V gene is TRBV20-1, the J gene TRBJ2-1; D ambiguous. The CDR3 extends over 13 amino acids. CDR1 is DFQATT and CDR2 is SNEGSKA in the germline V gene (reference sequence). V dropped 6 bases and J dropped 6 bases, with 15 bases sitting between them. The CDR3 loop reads CSAGSTWGNEQFF. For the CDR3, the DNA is TGCAGTGCCGGCTCCACTTGGGGCAATGAGCAGTTCTTC.

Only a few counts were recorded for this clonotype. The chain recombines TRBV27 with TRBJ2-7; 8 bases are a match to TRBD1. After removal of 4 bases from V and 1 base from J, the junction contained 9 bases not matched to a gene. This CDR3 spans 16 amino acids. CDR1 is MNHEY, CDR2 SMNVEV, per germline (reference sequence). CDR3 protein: CASSSPGQGRSYEQYF. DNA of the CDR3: TGTGCCAGCAGTTCCCCCGGACAGGGAAGGTCCTACGAGCAGTACTTC.

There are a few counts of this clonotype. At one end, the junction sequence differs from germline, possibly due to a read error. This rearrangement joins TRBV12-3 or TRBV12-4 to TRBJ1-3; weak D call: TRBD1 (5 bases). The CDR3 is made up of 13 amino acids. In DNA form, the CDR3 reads TGTGCCAACAGTGGGGGGGCTGGAAACACCATATATTTT. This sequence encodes CANSGGAGNTIYF.

The CDR3 sequence: CASRLMNTEAFF. For the CDR3, the DNA is TGTGCCAGCAGGTTAATGAACACTGAAGCTTTCTTT. The chain carries TRBV7-9 and TRBJ1-1, with D uncertain. This CDR3 has 12 amino acids. The germline V gene has CDR1 SEHNR and CDR2 FQNEAQ (reference sequence). V was pared by 6 bases and J by 0 bases, with 5 bases between.

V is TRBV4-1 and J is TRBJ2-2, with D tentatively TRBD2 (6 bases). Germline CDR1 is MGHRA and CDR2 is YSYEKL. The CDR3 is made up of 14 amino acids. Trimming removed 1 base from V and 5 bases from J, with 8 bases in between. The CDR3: CASSQVGGTGELFF. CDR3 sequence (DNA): TGCGCCAGCAGCCAAGTCGGGGGAACCGGGGAGCTGTTTTTT.

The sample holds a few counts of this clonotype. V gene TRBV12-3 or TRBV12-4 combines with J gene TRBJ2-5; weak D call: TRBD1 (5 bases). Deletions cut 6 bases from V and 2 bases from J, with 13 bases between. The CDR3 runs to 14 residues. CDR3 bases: TGTGCCAGCAGGCGAAAAGACAGACAAGAGACCCAGTACTTC. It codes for CASRRKDRQETQYF.